This TCR beta chain was sequenced in a study of blood T cell repertoires in COVID-19. Study context: Samples of COVID-19 (acute and convalescent) were obtained from the United States, Italy and Spain.

Participants spanned ages roughly 18 to 90 years and resided in 24 US areas. Cohort placement rested on clinical history that participants reported themselves. As originally analysed: Counts of nucleated cells, estimated from reference gene primer amplification, were obtained. TCRdb's copy holds only in-frame clones and misses some; the assay was immunoSEQ multiplex PCR. V and J calls and clone size follow that table, whereas D and trimming were derived from the DNA. The sample has about 350,000 clones, 88% seen once; the top ten hold approximately 1%. This clone was found once. The sequence was obtained from a woman aged 25-40 years who had been exposed to COVID-19. The sequencing input was PBMCs or T cells enriched from blood (not recorded which).

CDR3 in amino acids: CASSLDRVGRAFF. The CDR3 region has the DNA TGTGCCAGCAGTTTAGACAGGGTGGGGAGGGCTTTCTTT. The gene calls are TRBV28 and TRBJ1-1, with 7 bases that match TRBD1. Germline CDR1 MDHEN, CDR2 SYDVKM. CDR3 size: 13 residues. With V trimmed by 2 bases and J by 11 bases, 8 bases remained unmatched.